The 20 T cell receptor beta chains given below trace back to one sample, sequenced in a study of human T cells and chemical hapten exposure (dated by TCRdb to 2020 to 2022). The method was RACE. Sequencing was carried out with a NextSeq 500. The public reads were reprocessed in TCRdb via fastp at Q25 and MiXCR, keeping in-frame beta chains. Rows with a matching CDR3 protein are joined into one entry that keeps the most common DNA and genes. This sample gives some 180,000 distinct CDR3 sequences in total; 20% to 25% of them show up just once. The ten largest account for roughly 2.3% of the sample. Explained via the paper, the time point label denotes: patch test 3, about 24 weeks after DPC sensitization. The treatment or condition label for this specimen denotes: therapeutic diphenylcyclopropenone sensitization with weekly scalp DPC. The starting material was whole blood, obtained in connection with sensitization to the hapten diphenylcyclopropenone (DPC). Receptor source: a woman between 40 and 50 years old with alopecia areata. Some clones in this sample may be carry-over from other donors' samples.

Worth noting for this clonotype: With a much larger clone just one base away, this may be a read error. The chain couples TRBV27 to TRBJ2-7, with 7 bases that match TRBD1. Germline V gene data show CDR1 as MNHEY and CDR2 as SMNVEV (reference sequence). The CDR3 extends over 16 amino acids. Trimming took 2 bases from V and 5 from J; bases not matched to a gene: 12. In DNA form, the CDR3 reads TGTGCCAGCAGTTTAGGGTCCACGGGACAGAGTGACGAGCAGTACTTC. Protein: CASSLGSTGQSDEQYF.

This rearrangement joins TRBV10-3 to TRBJ2-3; 8 bases are a match to TRBD2. CDR3 size: 17 residues. Unmatched junction bases numbered 10, after V lost 0 bases and J lost 5 bases. CDR1 ENHRY and CDR2 SYGVKD come from the germline V gene. CDR3 region: CAISESASGLLGDTQYF. For the CDR3, the DNA is TGTGCCATCAGTGAGTCGGCTAGCGGGCTACTTGGAGATACGCAGTATTTT.

The chain carries TRBV20-1 and TRBJ2-3; 9 bases line up with TRBD2. The germline CDR1 and CDR2 sequences are DFQATT and SNEGSKA (reference sequence). CDR3 length equals 14 residues. V lost 3 bases and J lost 2; bases outside the gene matches: 3. This CDR3 reads CSASLGLATDTQYF. CDR3 in DNA: TGCAGTGCTAGTTTGGGACTAGCCACAGATACGCAGTATTTT.

This chain uses TRBV11-2 with TRBJ2-3; weak D call: TRBD2 (6 bases). CDR1 and CDR2 (germline): SGHAT, FQNNGV. The V and J ends lost 5 bases and 1 base respectively, with 10 bases between them. The CDR3 totals 14 residues. The CDR3 loop is CASSPRLGTDTQYF. For the CDR3, the DNA is TGTGCCAGCAGCCCCCGACTAGGCACAGATACGCAGTATTTT.

This clonotype has only a few counts. J is TRBJ2-7 and V is TRBV29-1, with D possibly being TRBD1 (5 bases). Trimming removed 2 bases at V and 2 bases at J, with 10 bases between. This CDR3 has 13 residues. CDR1 is SQVTM and CDR2 is ANQGSEA in the germline V gene. CDR3 sequence: CSVERAGTYEQYF. DNA of the CDR3: TGCAGCGTTGAACGGGCAGGGACCTACGAGCAGTACTTC.

This clonotype was recorded many times. V usage is TRBV5-1 and J usage is TRBJ2-1; D remains ambiguous. The CDR3 runs 15 residues. Germline V gives CDR1 SGHRS, CDR2 YFSETQ. Trimming pared 7 bases from V and 0 bases from J, leaving 14 bases between. The CDR3, as DNA: TGCGCCAGCTCGGGTGGAGAGAGCTCCTACAATGAGCAGTTCTTC. It specifies CASSGGESSYNEQFF.

This chain uses TRBV7-9 with TRBJ2-2, with TRBD2 matching over 13 bases. V lost 5 bases and J lost 4; bases outside the gene matches: 13. Per germline, CDR1 SEHNR and CDR2 FQNEAQ (reference sequence). The CDR3 totals 19 residues. The CDR3 DNA is TGTGCCAGCAGCCCTCGACTAGCGGGAGGTTCTTCGGCCACCGGGGAGCTGTTTTTT. Translation gives CASSPRLAGGSSATGELFF.

The chain links TRBV7-9 to TRBJ2-1, with D perhaps TRBD1 (6 bases). The CDR3 totals 15 residues. Germline CDR1 is SEHNR and CDR2 is FQNEAQ (reference sequence). V was clipped by 7 bases and J by 4 bases, with 17 bases between them. CDR3 residues: CASTPRDQGYNEQFF. Here the CDR3 DNA reads TGTGCCAGCACCCCAAGAGACCAGGGGTACAATGAGCAGTTCTTC. The full variable domain, rest sourced from reference TRBV7-9 and TRBJ2-1, is DTGVSQNPRHKITKRGQNVTFRCDPISEHNRLYWYRQTLGQGPEFLTYFQNEAQLEKSRLLSDRFSAERPKGSFSTLEIQRTEQGDSAMYLCASTPRDQGYNEQFFGPGTRLTVL.

J is TRBJ2-2 and V is TRBV10-3; 9 nucleotides line up with TRBD1. There are 14 residues in the CDR3. With V trimmed by 7 bases and J by 3 bases, 3 bases remained unmatched. Germline values: CDR1 ENHRY, CDR2 SYGVKD. CDR3 loop: CAITGQGYTGELFF. The CDR3 region has the DNA TGTGCCATCACCGGACAGGGGTACACCGGGGAGCTGTTTTTT.

This sequence joins TRBV2 and TRBJ1-3; no clear D. Germline CDR1 and CDR2: SNHLY and FYNNEI. The CDR3 totals 15 residues. The ends were cut back, 1 base at V and 0 bases at J, with 7 bases in the middle. The CDR3: CASSEGSFSGNTIYF. In DNA form, the CDR3 reads TGTGCCAGCAGTGAAGGAAGTTTCTCTGGAAACACCATATATTTT.

CDR3 loop: CASSFQSTNEKLFF. CDR3 sequence (DNA): TGTGCCAGCAGCTTCCAGTCTACTAATGAAAAACTGTTTTTT. The chain carries TRBV7-2 and TRBJ1-4, with D uncertain. V was cut by 3 bases and J by 2 bases, with 7 bases left in between. Germline values: CDR1 SGHTA, CDR2 FQGNSA. This CDR3 has 14 residues.

This clonotype was observed a handful of times. The chain links TRBV24-1 to TRBJ2-2; D remains unclear. Germline CDR1 reads KGHDR; CDR2 reads SFDVKD. CDR3 length: 14 amino acids. V lost 3 bases and J 3 bases, leaving 7 bases between the germline ends. The CDR3 bases are TGTGCCACCAGTGATATCAAGTACACCGGGGAGCTGTTTTTT. It encodes CATSDIKYTGELFF.

This clonotype was seen ten or more times. This rearrangement joins TRBV29-1 to TRBJ2-1; D might be TRBD1 (5 bases). Germline V gives CDR1 SQVTM, CDR2 ANQGSEA. Trimming removed 3 bases from V and 5 bases from J, with 14 bases in between. The CDR3 covers 14 residues. The CDR3 reads CSVDRLQGDNEQFF. The CDR3 nucleotides read TGCAGCGTTGACCGCTTGCAGGGTGACAATGAGCAGTTCTTC.

CDR3 residues: CASSLTGYRNEQFF. Here the CDR3 DNA reads TGTGCCAGCAGTTTGACAGGGTATCGCAATGAGCAGTTCTTC. The rearrangement links TRBV12-3 or TRBV12-4 to TRBJ2-1, with 7 positions matching TRBD1. This CDR3 comprises 14 residues. V trimming: 3 bases; J trimming: 6 bases; junction bases outside the gene matches: 5.

This clonotype showed up just a few times. V gene TRBV6-5 combines with J gene TRBJ1-5; a possible D gene is TRBD1 (6 bases). The CDR3 has 17 residues. V was trimmed by 6 bases and J by 5 bases, leaving 23 bases between them. Germline CDR1 and CDR2: MNHEY and SVGAGI. The CDR3 loop is CASSRNPGTTKHQPQHF. CDR3 in DNA: TGTGCCAGCAGCCGTAACCCCGGGACAACCAAGCATCAGCCCCAGCATTTT.

The V gene is TRBV7-9, the J gene TRBJ1-4; tentatively, D is TRBD1 (5 bases). With 4 bases removed from V and 3 bases from J, the gap between germline ends came to 9 bases. The V gene's germline CDR1 is SEHNR and CDR2 FQNEAQ (reference sequence). The CDR3 length is 14 residues. As DNA, the CDR3 is TGTGCCAGCAGCTCAGGGTGGGCTAATGAAAAACTGTTTTTT. Residues: CASSSGWANEKLFF.

This chain joins TRBV5-1 and TRBJ1-1; no clear D. Trimming pared 4 bases from V and 0 bases from J, leaving 7 bases between. From germline, CDR1 is SGHRS and CDR2 YFSETQ. The CDR3 is made up of 13 amino acids. The CDR3 coding sequence is TGCGCCAGCAGCCGGACGGTGAACACTGAAGCTTTCTTT. It is translated as CASSRTVNTEAFF.

V is TRBV7-9 and J is TRBJ1-2; D is ambiguous. In germline, CDR1 is SEHNR, CDR2 FQNEAQ (reference sequence). V shed 1 base and J shed 8 bases, with 8 bases lying between them. The CDR3 is 12 amino acids. CDR3 nucleotides: TGTGCCAGCAGCTTAGTGCTGAGCGGCTACACCTTC. It translates to CASSLVLSGYTF.

This clonotype has ten or more counts. The rearrangement uses TRBV20-1 and TRBJ2-7; maybe TRBD2 (6 bases). The CDR3 runs 14 residues. Per germline, CDR1 DFQATT and CDR2 SNEGSKA (reference sequence). Trimming took off 0 bases at V and 0 bases at J, with 9 bases between the two ends. As DNA, the CDR3 is TGCAGTGCTAGAGATTTGGAGGGCTCCTACGAGCAGTACTTC. Translation: CSARDLEGSYEQYF.

The sample holds a few counts of this clonotype. The chain recombines TRBV6-1 with TRBJ2-3; TRBD1 might be the D (6 bases). Looked up from germline, CDR1 is MNHNS and CDR2 is SASEGT. Trimming pared 9 bases from V and 4 bases from J, leaving 20 bases between. The CDR3 is made up of 15 amino acids. DNA of the CDR3: TGTGCCAGTAGTTCCACAGGGATCGTCGCAGATACGCAGTATTTT. Translating it yields CASSSTGIVADTQYF.